This T cell receptor (beta chain) was documented in a study of vaccination effects on CD4 cells after COVID-19. This clone was seen a few times. The target antigen is unknown. An approximately ten-day culture period preceded the isolation of CD4+ T cells. PCR-confirmed SARS-CoV-2 infection occurred in the person between March and December 2020. Of the BNT162b2 and mRNA-1273 vaccines, participants received two doses of one or the other. Sequencing used immunoSEQ multiplex PCR; TCRdb keeps in-frame clones, though not all of them. The repertoire consists of around 50,000 clones, with about four fifths occurring once and the leading ten covering under 7%. V lost 1 base and J 0 bases, leaving 7 bases between the germline ends. Per germline, CDR1 KGHSH and CDR2 LQKENI. The CDR3 loop spans 14 amino acids. Study-level results: Both infection-induced and vaccine-induced clones contracted markedly at late post-vaccination timepoints.

Specimen: CD4+ T cells from PBMCs cultured without peptide, collected after COVID-19 vaccination. The clonotype comes from a human donor who had a prior SARS-CoV-2 infection. V gene TRBV18 combines with J gene TRBJ2-7, with unresolved D. CDR3 in DNA: TGTGCCAGCTCACCACGGGCCAGCTCCTACGAGCAGTACTTC. The encoded protein is CASSPRASSYEQYF.